The 3 T cell receptor beta chains in this list originate from one sample, sequenced in a study of blood T cells in healthy people across ages. Alongside a J-beta primer mix, a sample-barcoded 5' primer served in a second PCR lasting about 6 to 11 cycles. MiXCR, applied by TCRdb to the 5' RACE reads, yields one record per CDR3 protein. The sample lists approximately 290,000 distinct CDR3 sequences; 25% to 30% were seen once. Sequenced material: blood. These receptors all come from a woman aged 70 to 79 in good health.

The gene calls are TRBV7-2 and TRBJ2-3, with D maybe TRBD2 (5 bases). Germline lookup yields CDR1 SGHTA and CDR2 FQGNSA. V gave up 5 bases and J gave up 6 bases, with 18 bases separating them. The CDR3 contains 15 residues. The CDR3 DNA reads as TGTGCCAGCAGCAGCGACTATATTCGGAGGGATACGCAGTATTTT. It codes for CASSSDYIRRDTQYF.

On this clonotype itself: One junction end does not reproduce the germline sequence, and a read error may be involved. This chain links TRBV5-6 with TRBJ1-4; perhaps TRBD1 as D (5 bases). The CDR3 has 15 amino acids. Germline V gene lookup returns CDR1 SGHDT and CDR2 YYEEEE. The CDR3 nucleotides read TGTGCCAGCAGCTTGAGGGGAAAAGATAATGAAAAACCGTTTTTT. Translating it yields CASSLRGKDNEKPFF.

This clonotype has only a few counts. The genes are TRBV5-1 and TRBJ2-3, with 10 positions matching TRBD2. Losses at the gene ends were 4 bases for V and 6 bases for J; bases not matched to a gene: 11. In germline, CDR1 is SGHRS, CDR2 YFSETQ. The CDR3 spans 16 residues. This CDR3 reads CASSQLSSGRGDTQYF. DNA of the CDR3: TGCGCCAGCAGCCAACTATCTAGCGGGAGAGGGGATACGCAGTATTTT.